What follows are 16 T cell receptor beta chains derived from one specimen sequenced in a study of metastatic and nonmetastatic thyroid tumors. Through MiXCR, TCRdb re-clonotyped the PCR reads. The sample includes under 8,500 clones, roughly 25% of them seen just once. Thyroid surgery took place with no prior treatment in any patient. The sequenced material came from tumor tissue. The receptors originated from a female donor with papillary thyroid cancer or a benign thyroid nodule (not recorded which). Some clones in this sample may be carry-over from other donors' samples.

This clone occurred a few times. CDR3 amino acids: CASSDQGRGNNEQFF. In DNA, the CDR3 is TGTGCCAGCAGTGACCAGGGAAGAGGGAACAATGAGCAGTTCTTC. The chain is built from TRBV6-1 and TRBJ2-1; D is perhaps TRBD1 or TRBD2 (5 bases each). V gave up 3 bases and J gave up 5 bases, with 14 bases separating them. The CDR3 runs 15 residues. Germline lookup yields CDR1 MNHNS and CDR2 SASEGT.

This clone was counted only a few times. The V gene is TRBV6-1, the J gene TRBJ1-6; 8 bases are shared with TRBD1. Germline values: CDR1 MNHNS, CDR2 SASEGT. V shed 3 bases, J shed 10 bases, and the junction held 8 bases outside the gene matches. CDR3 length: 15 residues. CDR3 in amino acids: CASSDGQGGGSPLHF. The CDR3 coding sequence is TGTGCCAGCAGTGACGGACAGGGTGGAGGATCACCCCTCCACTTT.

On this clone: At one end the junction does not follow the germline gene, possibly because of a read error. The identical CDR3 is also encoded by other nucleotide sequences in the sample. J is TRBJ2-2 and V is TRBV11-2; TRBD1 is a possible D gene (6 bases). The CDR3 totals 19 residues. Per the germline V gene, CDR1 is SGHAT and CDR2 is FQNNGV. CDR3 region: CASSLGIGRTALFTGELFF. The CDR3 nucleotides read TGTGCCAGCAGCTTAGGGATCGGTCGGACAGCCCTCTTCACCGGTGAGCTGTTTTTT.

The rearrangement joins TRBV5-1 to TRBJ2-3; TRBD2 agrees at 11 bases. This CDR3 is 16 amino acids long. With 3 bases clipped from V and 1 base from J, the junction kept 4 bases outside the gene matches. The V gene's germline CDR1 is SGHRS and CDR2 YFSETQ. As DNA, the CDR3 is TGCGCCAGCAGCTCTCTAGCGGGGGGAGGCACAGATACGCAGTATTTT. It codes for CASSSLAGGGTDTQYF.

By sample share, this clone is medium-sized. This chain connects TRBV6-1 to TRBJ1-2, with TRBD1 identical over 12 bases. The CDR3 consists of 15 residues. Losses at the gene ends were 5 bases for V and 8 bases for J; bases not matched to a gene: 9. The germline CDR1 and CDR2 sequences are MNHNS and SASEGT. The CDR3, as DNA: TGTGCCAGCAGTCAAACATGGGACAGGGGGCAAGGCTACACCTTC. It translates to CASSQTWDRGQGYTF.

J is TRBJ2-6 and V is TRBV20-1; 11 nucleotides line up with TRBD2. The CDR3 consists of 17 residues. Looked up from germline, CDR1 is DFQATT and CDR2 is SNEGSKA (reference sequence). The J segment lost 2 bases and the V segment lost 1 base, leaving 4 bases of the junction unmatched. As DNA, the CDR3 is TGCAGTGCTAGAGGGATTAGCGGGAGGGCTGGGGCCAACGTCCTGACTTTC. Amino acids: CSARGISGRAGANVLTF.

By sample fraction, this clone is medium-sized. The chain couples TRBV5-1 to TRBJ2-7; D gene ambiguous. Looked up from germline, CDR1 is SGHRS and CDR2 is YFSETQ. Trimming took off 0 bases at V and 0 bases at J, with 10 bases between the two ends. CDR3 length: 15 amino acids. The CDR3 sequence: CASSLDGSDSYEQYF. The DNA for the CDR3 is TGCGCCAGCAGCTTGGACGGATCGGACTCCTACGAGCAGTACTTC.

This clone was counted only a few times. The chain is built from TRBV27 and TRBJ2-7, with 7 bases matching TRBD1. The CDR3 is 13 residues long. The V segment lost 4 bases and the J segment 2 bases; nucleotides outside the gene matches: 2. Germline V gene data show CDR1 as MNHEY and CDR2 as SMNVEV (reference sequence). Here the CDR3 DNA reads TGTGCCAGCAGTTCCACAGGGGCCTACGAGCAGTACTTC. It yields the protein CASSSTGAYEQYF.

This clone was seen a few times. This sequence joins TRBV6-1 and TRBJ1-2; unclear D gene. Deletions cut 3 bases from V and 3 bases from J, with 11 bases between. Germline V gene lookup returns CDR1 MNHNS and CDR2 SASEGT. The CDR3 is made up of 14 amino acids. CDR3: CASSERPDDYGYTF. Here the CDR3 DNA reads TGTGCCAGCAGTGAGAGGCCGGACGACTATGGCTACACCTTC.

In the case of this clone: Since no conserved phenylalanine or tryptophan closes the CDR3, a read error is the likely cause. The chain uses TRBV12-3 or TRBV12-4 and TRBJ2-7, with 8 nucleotides matching TRBD2. This CDR3 spans 15 amino acids. Trimming cost V 5 bases and J 7 bases; bases outside gene matches: 13. This CDR3 reads CASSAPSGWLYEQYL. The DNA of the CDR3 is TGTGCCAGCAGTGCCCCTAGCGGGTGGCTCTATGAGCAGTACCTC.

This clone was detected ten times or more. This rearrangement joins TRBV7-8 to TRBJ2-5; a possible D gene is TRBD1 (6 bases). V lost 2 bases to trimming and J lost 2 bases, with 12 bases between them. Germline V CDR1 and CDR2: SGHVS, FQNEAQ. The CDR3 spans 15 residues. The CDR3 sequence is CASSLRSTGQETQYF. CDR3 DNA sequence: TGTGCCAGCAGCTTAAGAAGCACAGGGCAAGAGACCCAGTACTTC. Together with reference TRBV7-8 and TRBJ2-5, the CDR3 gives the full variable domain: GAGVSQSPRYKVAKRGQDVALRCDPISGHVSLFWYQQALGQGPEFLTYFQNEAQLDKSGLPSDRFFAERPEGSVSTLKIQRTQQEDSAVYLCASSLRSTGQETQYFGPGTRLLVL.

This clone is deemed medium-sized. The V call is TRBV6-1, the J call TRBJ1-1; 7 bases are shared with TRBD1. The CDR3 runs to 12 residues. V lost 4 bases to trimming and J lost 11 bases; unmatched junction nucleotides: 7. Germline CDR1 and CDR2: MNHNS and SASEGT. This CDR3 reads CASSGDSPRAFF. Written as DNA, the CDR3 is TGTGCCAGCAGTGGGGACAGCCCGAGGGCTTTCTTT.

The CDR3 reads CASSYSPAPGTYEQYF. CDR3 nucleotides: TGTGCCAGCAGTTACTCCCCCGCCCCGGGTACCTACGAGCAGTACTTC. V and J are TRBV6-5 and TRBJ2-7; D remains unclear. CDR1 MNHEY and CDR2 SVGAGI come from the germline V gene. The CDR3 contains 16 residues. The V and J ends lost 0 bases and 2 bases respectively, with 14 bases between them.

The chain employs TRBV28 and TRBJ2-1; weak D call: TRBD1 (6 bases). V was shortened by 4 bases and J by 6 bases, with 19 bases between the two germline ends. The CDR3 sequence is 16 residues long. CDR1 is MDHEN, CDR2 SYDVKM, per germline. In DNA, the CDR3 is TGTGCCAGCAGTTCCCGAACAGGGCGAGGTGGCAATGAGCAGTTCTTC. Amino acid sequence: CASSSRTGRGGNEQFF. The full variable domain, rest sourced from reference TRBV28 and TRBJ2-1, is DVKVTQSSRYLVKRTGEKVFLECVQDMDHENMFWYRQDPGLGLRLIYFSYDVKMKEKGDIPEGYSVSREKKERFSLILESASTNQTSMYLCASSSRTGRGGNEQFFGPGTRLTVL.

V is TRBV19 and J is TRBJ2-1, with D possibly TRBD1 on 8 matching bases. Trimming took 5 bases from V and 6 from J, leaving 17 bases between them. Germline CDR1 reads LNHDA; CDR2 reads SQIVND (reference sequence). The CDR3 spans 15 residues. CDR3 bases: TGTGCCAGTAGTGTTACAGGGGGAGGGGGCAATGAGCAGTTCTTC. Its translation is CASSVTGGGGNEQFF.

By proportion, this clone is medium-sized. CDR3 nucleotides: TGTGCCAGCAGACGGAACGGACAGGGGAGCACTGAAGCTTTCTTT. Protein product: CASRRNGQGSTEAFF. This sequence joins TRBV12-3 or TRBV12-4 and TRBJ1-1; 9 bases line up with TRBD1. Trimming removed 6 bases from V and 4 bases from J; junction bases left unmatched: 9. The CDR3 runs 15 residues.